This is a list of T cell receptor beta chains from one sample in a study of cytomegalovirus exposure and HLA in healthy donors. TCRdb's copy holds only in-frame clones and misses some; the assay was immunoSEQ multiplex PCR. The top ten hold under 2% of the sample, which has over 120,000 clones, less than 10% seen once. Sequenced material: PBMCs. These receptors all come from a middle-aged man in good health and CMV-seronegative. Both conserved end residues are part of each CDR3. A D gene is named only where the DNA matches it firmly. Size values are once, few and many counts, or a class for expanded clones, and some rows have none.

.	TRBV7-6	TRBD1	TRBJ1-2	CASSFGTGFGYTF	TGTGCCAGCAGCTTTGGGACAGGGTTTGGCTACACCTTC
few	TRBV21-1	.	TRBJ1-2	CASTLTAKYGYTF	TGTGCCAGCACCTTGACAGCGAAGTATGGCTACACCTTC
.	TRBV19	.	TRBJ1-2	CASRSRAGMNDITF	TGTGCCAGTAGATCCCGGGCAGGGATGAACGATATAACCTTC
few	TRBV5-1	.	TRBJ1-4	CASSLSGRDEKLFF	TGCGCCAGCAGCTTAAGTGGGCGGGATGAAAAACTGTTTTTT
few	TRBV2	.	TRBJ2-5	CASGPYQETQYF	TGTGCCAGCGGGCCGTACCAAGAGACCCAGTACTTC
.	TRBV14	.	TRBJ2-1	CASSQGGSEQFF	TGTGCCAGCAGCCAAGGAGGCAGCGAGCAGTTCTTC
.	TRBV5-6	.	TRBJ1-1	CASSHPTGNTEAFF	TGTGCCAGCAGCCACCCCACAGGGAACACTGAAGCTTTCTTT
few	TRBV30	.	TRBJ1-2	CAWRVSGQAFYGYTF	TGTGCCTGGAGGGTCAGCGGCCAGGCGTTCTATGGCTACACCTTC
.	TRBV4-1	.	TRBJ2-7	CASSQELTLGSYEQYF	TGCGCCAGCAGCCAAGAATTGACTTTGGGCTCCTACGAGCAGTACTTC
.	TRBV18	TRBD1	TRBJ1-6	CASSSTGIGSPLHF	TGTGCCAGCTCATCGACAGGGATAGGATCACCCCTCCACTTT
.	TRBV18	.	TRBJ1-1	CASSPSSRDSSNTEAFF	TGTGCCAGCTCACCGAGTTCTCGAGACAGCTCGAACACTGAAGCTTTCTTT
.	TRBV7-7	.	TRBJ1-6	CASSLTLDSPLHF	TGTGCTAGCAGCTTAACTCTGGATTCACCCCTCCACTTT
few	TRBV19	.	TRBJ1-1	CASTLGGANTEAFF	TGTGCCAGTACCCTGGGGGGGGCAAATACTGAAGCTTTCTTT
.	TRBV19	.	TRBJ2-7	CASGNWGGYEQYF	TGTGCCAGTGGCAACTGGGGAGGCTACGAGCAGTACTTC
.	TRBV2	TRBD1	TRBJ1-5	CASSDPDPRDRGLGPQHF	TGTGCCAGCAGTGATCCCGACCCACGGGACAGGGGATTAGGGCCCCAGCATTTT
few	TRBV11-2	TRBD1	TRBJ1-5	CASSLDRGGNQPQHF	TGTGCCAGCAGTTTGGACAGGGGAGGCAATCAGCCCCAGCATTTT
.	TRBV6-5	TRBD1	TRBJ1-3	CASSRQGNSGNTIYF	TGTGCCAGCAGCAGACAGGGGAACTCTGGAAACACCATATATTTT
few	TRBV5-1	.	TRBJ1-1	CASSLGGRGLGTEAFF	TGCGCCAGCAGCTTGGGGGGGCGGGGGCTGGGCACTGAAGCTTTCTTT
.	TRBV5-4	.	TRBJ2-5	CASSLPNEETQYF	TGTGCCAGCAGCTTGCCAAATGAAGAGACCCAGTACTTC
.	TRBV10-1	.	TRBJ1-1	CASSESPGKIEAFF	TGCGCCAGCAGTGAGTCGCCCGGGAAGATTGAAGCTTTCTTT
few	TRBV18	.	TRBJ1-5	CASSQSGAGYSNQPQHF	TGTGCCAGCTCACAGTCTGGGGCGGGGTATAGCAATCAGCCCCAGCATTTT
few	TRBV30	.	TRBJ1-1	CAWASQLNTEAFF	TGTGCCTGGGCAAGTCAGTTGAACACTGAAGCTTTCTTT
.	TRBV7-9	TRBD1	TRBJ2-2	CASSSTGAGELFF	TGTGCCAGCAGCTCGACAGGGGCCGGGGAGCTGTTTTTT
few	TRBV6-5	.	TRBJ1-1	CASSGGGGGTEAFF	TGTGCCAGCAGTGGGGGCGGGGGTGGCACTGAAGCTTTCTTT
.	TRBV5-1	.	TRBJ2-7	CASSLIGSDEQYF	TGCGCCAGCAGCTTGATAGGGAGTGACGAGCAGTACTTC
.	TRBV18	TRBD1	TRBJ1-6	CASSPQDRGLNSPLHF	TGTGCCAGCTCACCACAGGACAGGGGGCTGAATTCACCCCTCCACTTT
.	TRBV19	TRBD1	TRBJ1-2	CASRRGGGQGVYGYTF	TGTGCCAGTAGGAGGGGCGGAGGACAGGGGGTGTATGGCTACACCTTC
.	TRBV27	TRBD2	TRBJ2-3	CASSPLAGHSSDTQYF	TGTGCCAGCAGTCCCTTAGCGGGGCATTCTTCAGATACGCAGTATTTT
.	TRBV19	TRBD2	TRBJ2-1	CASTEEGLAGGNEQFF	TGTGCCAGTACCGAAGAGGGGCTAGCGGGAGGAAATGAGCAGTTCTTC
.	TRBV5-4	TRBD1	TRBJ2-7	CASSAEGQASYEQYF	TGTGCCAGCAGCGCGGAGGGACAGGCTTCCTACGAGCAGTACTTC
.	TRBV9	.	TRBJ2-2	CASSEMVRSNTGELFF	TGTGCCAGCAGCGAGATGGTTCGGTCCAACACCGGGGAGCTGTTTTTT
few	TRBV19	TRBD1	TRBJ2-7	CASSEDRGGTYEQYF	TGTGCCAGTAGTGAAGACAGGGGGGGCACCTACGAGCAGTACTTC
.	TRBV5-8	TRBD1	TRBJ2-7	CASSLGDRGGVHEQYF	TGTGCCAGCAGCTTGGGGGACAGGGGAGGCGTCCACGAGCAGTACTTC
few	TRBV5-1	TRBD2	TRBJ2-5	CASRSLAGGSETQYF	TGCGCCAGCAGATCCTTAGCGGGGGGGAGTGAGACCCAGTACTTC
few	TRBV19	.	TRBJ1-6	CASDRGDGSPLHF	TGTGCCAGCGATCGGGGGGATGGCTCACCCCTCCACTTT
.	TRBV27	TRBD1	TRBJ1-5	CASSLGGTGVASNQPQHF	TGTGCCAGCAGTCTAGGGGGGACAGGGGTGGCGAGCAATCAGCCCCAGCATTTT
.	TRBV30	.	TRBJ2-3	CAWSPGISTDTQYF	TGTGCCTGGAGTCCGGGAATCTCCACAGATACGCAGTATTTT
.	TRBV28	.	TRBJ1-5	CASSPGERNQPQHF	TGTGCCAGCAGTCCCGGGGAGCGCAATCAGCCCCAGCATTTT
few	TRBV6-1	TRBD1	TRBJ1-2	CASSAGTANYGYTF	TGTGCCAGCAGCGCCGGGACAGCTAACTATGGCTACACCTTC
.	TRBV5-6	.	TRBJ1-1	CASSLGTFTNTEAFF	TGTGCCAGCAGCTTGGGGACTTTTACCAACACTGAAGCTTTCTTT
.	TRBV4-1	.	TRBJ2-5	CASSQVGERETQYF	TGCGCCAGCAGCCAAGTCGGGGAGCGGGAGACCCAGTACTTC
few	TRBV6-6	TRBD1	TRBJ2-7	CASSSSDRAHYEQYF	TGTGCCAGCAGTTCGTCGGACAGGGCGCACTACGAGCAGTACTTC
.	TRBV7-3	TRBD1	TRBJ1-2	CASSSTGTGYGYTF	TGTGCCAGCAGCTCAACCGGGACAGGCTATGGCTACACCTTC
few	TRBV19	TRBD2	TRBJ2-1	CASSPSGNSYNEQFF	TGTGCCAGTAGTCCTAGCGGGAACTCCTACAATGAGCAGTTCTTC
.	TRBV30	TRBD1	TRBJ1-2	CASTRDRVPTGYTF	TGTGCCTCTACTCGGGACAGGGTTCCGACTGGCTACACCTTC
few	TRBV19	.	TRBJ1-1	CASSIDRGGNREAFF	TGTGCCAGTAGTATAGATAGGGGCGGGAACCGGGAAGCTTTCTTT